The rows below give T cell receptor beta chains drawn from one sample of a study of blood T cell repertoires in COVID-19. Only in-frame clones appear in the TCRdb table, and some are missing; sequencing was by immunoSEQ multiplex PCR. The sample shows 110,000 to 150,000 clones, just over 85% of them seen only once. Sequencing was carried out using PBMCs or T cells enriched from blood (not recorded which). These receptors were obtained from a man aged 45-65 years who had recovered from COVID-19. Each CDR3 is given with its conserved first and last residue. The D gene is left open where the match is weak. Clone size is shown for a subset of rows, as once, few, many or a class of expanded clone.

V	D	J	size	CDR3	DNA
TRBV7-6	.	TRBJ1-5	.	CASSLFENSNQPQHF	TGTGCCAGCAGCTTATTCGAGAATAGCAATCAGCCCCAGCATTTT
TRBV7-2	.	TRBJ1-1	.	CASSPHYSGSEAFF	TGTGCCAGCAGCCCCCATTATTCTGGCAGTGAAGCTTTCTTT
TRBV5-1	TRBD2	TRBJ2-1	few	CASSHGAGYNEQFF	TGCGCCAGCAGCCACGGAGCGGGGTACAATGAGCAGTTCTTC
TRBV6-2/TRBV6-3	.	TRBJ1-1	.	CASSPRGNTEAFF	TGTGCCAGCAGTCCCCGGGGGAACACTGAAGCTTTCTTT
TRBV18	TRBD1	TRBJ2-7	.	CASSPTTGDSYEQYF	TGTGCCAGCTCACCCACGACAGGGGACTCCTACGAGCAGTACTTC
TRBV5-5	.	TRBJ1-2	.	CASSLAGHYGYTF	TGTGCCAGCAGCTTAGCCGGTCACTATGGCTACACCTTC
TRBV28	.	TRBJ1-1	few	CASSEATEAFF	TGTGCCAGCAGTGAAGCAACCGAAGCTTTCTTT
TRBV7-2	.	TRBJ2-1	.	CASSPGLGYNEQFF	TGTGCCAGCAGCCCGGGACTTGGATACAATGAGCAGTTCTTC
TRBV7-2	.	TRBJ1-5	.	CASSLGQGYSPQHF	TGTGCCAGCAGCTTAGGGCAGGGTTATAGTCCCCAGCATTTT
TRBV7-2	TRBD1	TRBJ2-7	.	CASSFPPGQGVHEQYF	TGTGCCAGCAGCTTCCCCCCGGGACAGGGTGTCCACGAGCAGTACTTC
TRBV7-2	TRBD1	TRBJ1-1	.	CASSPVRLGTGGSGTEAFF	TGTGCCAGCAGCCCCGTCCGTTTAGGGACAGGGGGCAGCGGCACTGAAGCTTTCTTT
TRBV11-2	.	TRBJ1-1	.	CASSLVTDTEAFF	TGTGCCAGCAGCTTAGTAACGGACACTGAAGCTTTCTTT
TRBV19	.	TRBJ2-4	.	CASSDKRGNIQYF	TGTGCCAGTAGCGACAAAAGGGGAAACATTCAGTACTTC
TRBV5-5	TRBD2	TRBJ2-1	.	CASSWAGTSGGEQFF	TGTGCCAGCAGCTGGGCCGGGACTAGCGGAGGTGAGCAGTTCTTC
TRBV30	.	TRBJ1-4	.	CAWSVGLRLFF	TGTGCCTGGAGTGTGGGACTTCGGCTGTTTTTT
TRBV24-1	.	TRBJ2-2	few	CATPPGNRELFF	TGTGCCACCCCCCCGGGGAATCGGGAGCTGTTTTTT
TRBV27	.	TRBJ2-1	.	CASSTWGGANNEQFF	TGTGCCAGCAGTACCTGGGGCGGGGCGAACAATGAGCAGTTCTTC
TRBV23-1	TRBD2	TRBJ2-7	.	CASSQSKASGYSYEQYF	TGCGCCAGCAGTCAATCGAAGGCTAGCGGGTACTCCTACGAGCAGTACTTC
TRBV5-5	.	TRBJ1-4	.	CASSLGQNTNEKLFF	TGTGCCAGCAGCTTGGGGCAGAACACGAATGAAAAACTGTTTTTT
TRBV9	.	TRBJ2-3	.	CASSVTGAGTQYF	TGTGCCAGCAGCGTAACCGGTGCCGGTACGCAGTATTTT
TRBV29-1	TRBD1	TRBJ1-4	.	CSAIPGQGPEKLFF	TGCAGCGCTATACCGGGACAGGGGCCTGAAAAACTGTTTTTT
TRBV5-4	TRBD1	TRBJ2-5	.	CASSLVGQRQETQYF	TGTGCCAGCAGCTTGGTGGGACAGCGACAAGAGACCCAGTACTTC
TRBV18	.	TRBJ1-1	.	CASSPGQGKGTEAFF	TGTGCCAGCTCCCCAGGCCAGGGAAAGGGCACTGAAGCTTTCTTT
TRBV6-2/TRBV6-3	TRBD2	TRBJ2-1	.	CASSYSRLAGIDEQFF	TGTGCCAGCAGTTACTCGCGGCTAGCGGGGATCGATGAGCAGTTCTTC
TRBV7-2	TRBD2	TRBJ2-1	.	CASSRTSVYNEQFF	TGTGCCAGCAGCCGGACTAGCGTGTACAATGAGCAGTTCTTC
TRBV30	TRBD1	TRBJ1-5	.	CAWRGTGGSYSNQPQHF	TGTGCCTGGAGGGGGACAGGGGGCTCTTATAGCAATCAGCCCCAGCATTTT
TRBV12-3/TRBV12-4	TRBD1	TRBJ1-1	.	CASSLTGPTEAFF	TGTGCCAGCAGTCTGACAGGGCCCACTGAAGCTTTCTTT
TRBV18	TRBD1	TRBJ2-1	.	CASSPGDRVNEQFF	TGTGCCAGCTCACCAGGTGACAGGGTGAATGAGCAGTTCTTC
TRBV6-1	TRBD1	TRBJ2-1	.	CASSEGGQAGEQFF	TGTGCCAGCAGTGAAGGGGGACAGGCCGGTGAGCAGTTCTTC
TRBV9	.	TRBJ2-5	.	CASSGGPRETQYF	TGTGCCAGCAGCGGCGGGCCGCGCGAGACCCAGTACTTC
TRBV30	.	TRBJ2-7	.	CAWSVTGQEQYF	TGTGCCTGGAGTGTTACAGGCCAAGAGCAGTACTTC
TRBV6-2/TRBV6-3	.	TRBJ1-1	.	CASSYNGRGADTEAFF	TGTGCCAGCAGTTACAATGGGCGGGGGGCGGACACTGAAGCTTTCTTT
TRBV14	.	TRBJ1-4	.	CASSQGFISGATNEKLFF	TGTGCCAGCAGCCAAGGTTTTATTTCGGGTGCAACTAATGAAAAACTGTTTTTT
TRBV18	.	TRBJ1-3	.	CASSPGPSGNTIYF	TGTGCCAGCTCACCGGGCCCCTCCGGAAACACCATATATTTT
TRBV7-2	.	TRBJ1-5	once	CASSFGGSGQPQHF	TGTGCCAGCAGCTTCGGGGGTTCGGGTCAGCCCCAGCATTTT
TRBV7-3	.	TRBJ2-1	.	CASSLRGGEQFF	TGTGCCAGCAGCTTACGAGGGGGTGAGCAGTTCTTC
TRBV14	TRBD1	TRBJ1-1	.	CASSRGDRVNYTEAFF	TGTGCCAGCAGCCGCGGTGACAGGGTGAACTATACTGAAGCTTTCTTT
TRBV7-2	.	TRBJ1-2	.	CASSLGGSGGQSDGYTF	TGTGCCAGCAGCTTAGGGGGATCGGGGGGGCAAAGTGATGGCTACACCTTC
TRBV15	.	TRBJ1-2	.	CATSLPGVNYGYTF	TGTGCCACCAGCCTCCCGGGGGTGAACTATGGCTACACCTTC
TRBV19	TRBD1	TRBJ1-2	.	CASSIGGGGSYGYTF	TGTGCCAGTAGTATAGGAGGAGGGGGCTCTTATGGCTACACCTTC
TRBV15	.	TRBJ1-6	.	CATNGDYNSPLHF	TGTGCCACCAACGGGGATTATAATTCACCCCTCCACTTT
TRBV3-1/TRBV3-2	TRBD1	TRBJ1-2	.	CASSPRQGNYGYTF	TGTGCCAGCAGCCCGAGACAGGGTAACTATGGCTACACCTTC
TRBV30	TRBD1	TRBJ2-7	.	CAWSVQGLFYEQYF	TGTGCCTGGAGTGTACAGGGGCTTTTCTACGAGCAGTACTTC
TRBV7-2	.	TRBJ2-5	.	CASSLGVAGSGETQYF	TGTGCCAGCAGCTTAGGTGTGGCGGGAAGCGGAGAGACCCAGTACTTC